A selection of T cell receptor beta chains follows, all from one sample in a study of cytomegalovirus exposure and HLA in healthy donors. Profiled with immunoSEQ multiplex PCR; TCRdb holds only in-frame clones, not every one. The table has 60,000 to 70,000 clones, more than 60% seen once. The sample was PBMCs. These receptors all stem from a woman aged 40 to 50 in good health and CMV-seropositive. The CDR3 runs from the conserved cysteine through the conserved F or W. Part of the rows lack a size; the others show once, few, many or a class for expanded clones.

j_call: TRBJ2-7; v_call: TRBV11-2; clone_size: -; cdr3_aa: CASSLGTGLSYEQYF
j_call: TRBJ2-1; v_call: TRBV9; clone_size: -; cdr3_aa: CASSFATDNEQFF
j_call: TRBJ1-1; v_call: TRBV7-9; clone_size: -; cdr3_aa: CASSLSGGGSGNTEAFF
j_call: TRBJ1-2; v_call: TRBV7-9; clone_size: -; cdr3_aa: CASSLGQGSYGYTF
j_call: TRBJ2-1; v_call: TRBV7-9; clone_size: -; cdr3_aa: CASSGVAGDRSDNEQFF
j_call: TRBJ1-2; v_call: TRBV5-4; clone_size: -; cdr3_aa: CASSFLSTGGYGYTF
j_call: TRBJ2-1; v_call: TRBV4-3; clone_size: -; cdr3_aa: CASSQDRVSNEQFF
j_call: TRBJ2-3; v_call: TRBV5-4; clone_size: once; cdr3_aa: CASSAASGGTSTDTQYF
j_call: TRBJ2-1; v_call: TRBV5-1; clone_size: -; cdr3_aa: CASISQGGSYNEQFF
j_call: TRBJ2-1; v_call: TRBV6-5; clone_size: -; cdr3_aa: CASSYGTSSDEQFF
j_call: TRBJ2-2; v_call: TRBV19; clone_size: -; cdr3_aa: CASKQDTGELFF
j_call: TRBJ2-3; v_call: TRBV5-1; clone_size: -; cdr3_aa: CASSRNFQGLGTDTQYF
j_call: TRBJ2-1; v_call: TRBV11-2; clone_size: -; cdr3_aa: CASSLVDRLDNEQFF
j_call: TRBJ2-7; v_call: TRBV6-1; clone_size: -; cdr3_aa: CASSEATGGSYGQYF
j_call: TRBJ1-5; v_call: TRBV6-1; clone_size: -; cdr3_aa: CASSDRQGVYNQPQHF
j_call: TRBJ2-3; v_call: TRBV7-9; clone_size: -; cdr3_aa: CASSLESGGQYF
j_call: TRBJ2-1; v_call: TRBV11-1; clone_size: -; cdr3_aa: CASSAVRGNEQFF
j_call: TRBJ1-1; v_call: TRBV6-5; clone_size: -; cdr3_aa: CASSQSRTVHEAFF
j_call: TRBJ2-1; v_call: TRBV27; clone_size: -; cdr3_aa: CASSSAGGSPNEQFF
j_call: TRBJ2-7; v_call: TRBV7-9; clone_size: -; cdr3_aa: CASSSSGAESYEQYF
j_call: TRBJ2-2; v_call: TRBV7-2; clone_size: -; cdr3_aa: CASSLGGGAHGELFF
j_call: TRBJ2-7; v_call: TRBV10-3; clone_size: -; cdr3_aa: CAIGSGGATYEQYF
j_call: TRBJ1-1; v_call: TRBV9; clone_size: -; cdr3_aa: CASSVRDQGYMNTEAFF
j_call: TRBJ1-1; v_call: TRBV7-2; clone_size: -; cdr3_aa: CASSFGRGNTEAFF
j_call: TRBJ1-3; v_call: TRBV30; clone_size: few; cdr3_aa: CAWSGDSGNTIYF
j_call: TRBJ2-2; v_call: TRBV19; clone_size: -; cdr3_aa: CASSPPGTGTGELFF
j_call: TRBJ1-2; v_call: TRBV14; clone_size: -; cdr3_aa: CASRLHGPYTANYGYTF
j_call: TRBJ1-1; v_call: TRBV5-1; clone_size: -; cdr3_aa: CASSPSGGNTEAFF
j_call: TRBJ1-4; v_call: TRBV29-1; clone_size: -; cdr3_aa: CSVFTGGTNEKLFF
j_call: TRBJ1-6; v_call: TRBV5-4; clone_size: once; cdr3_aa: CASSLGGMAYNSPLHF
j_call: TRBJ2-5; v_call: TRBV5-1; clone_size: few; cdr3_aa: CASSLGGKETQYF
j_call: TRBJ1-1; v_call: TRBV6-1; clone_size: -; cdr3_aa: CASSGTGFTEAFF
j_call: TRBJ2-7; v_call: TRBV10-3; clone_size: -; cdr3_aa: CAISVNRGSYEQYF
j_call: TRBJ1-4; v_call: TRBV27; clone_size: -; cdr3_aa: CASSFRASFGGTNEKLFF
j_call: TRBJ2-3; v_call: TRBV27; clone_size: -; cdr3_aa: CASSLSGAGAFPTDTQYF
j_call: TRBJ1-5; v_call: TRBV21-1; clone_size: few; cdr3_aa: CASNPRGGGRGSNQPQHF
j_call: TRBJ2-7; v_call: TRBV5-1; clone_size: -; cdr3_aa: CASTPDSGGRYEQYF
j_call: TRBJ1-2; v_call: TRBV19; clone_size: -; cdr3_aa: CASTQPAGTGGQGYTF
j_call: TRBJ1-6; v_call: TRBV7-9; clone_size: -; cdr3_aa: CASGGQGINSPLHF
j_call: TRBJ1-2; v_call: TRBV6-5; clone_size: once; cdr3_aa: CASSLTGDYGYTF
j_call: TRBJ1-6; v_call: TRBV18; clone_size: -; cdr3_aa: CASSPPVVGGSISNSPLHF
j_call: TRBJ2-3; v_call: TRBV11-2; clone_size: -; cdr3_aa: CASSSSVNTQYF
j_call: TRBJ2-2; v_call: TRBV7-2; clone_size: -; cdr3_aa: CASRPDRWAGELFF
j_call: TRBJ1-4; v_call: TRBV7-8; clone_size: once; cdr3_aa: CASSSPGGPEKLFF
j_call: TRBJ2-7; v_call: TRBV25-1; clone_size: few; cdr3_aa: CASTFNNGGGGSYEQYF
j_call: TRBJ2-1; v_call: TRBV27; clone_size: -; cdr3_aa: CASSLGTSGGNEQFF
j_call: TRBJ2-7; v_call: TRBV9; clone_size: -; cdr3_aa: CASSIYGTGGREQYF
j_call: TRBJ2-1; v_call: TRBV19; clone_size: -; cdr3_aa: CASSPAMGQGASNEQFF
j_call: TRBJ1-1; v_call: TRBV7-2; clone_size: few; cdr3_aa: CASSGQSRGEAFF
j_call: TRBJ2-2; v_call: TRBV29-1; clone_size: -; cdr3_aa: CSSEVRGPPLELFF
j_call: TRBJ1-5; v_call: TRBV30; clone_size: -; cdr3_aa: CAWSTRTGAPNGAQHF
j_call: TRBJ1-1; v_call: TRBV7-2; clone_size: -; cdr3_aa: CASSSTGGPDTEAFF
j_call: TRBJ2-7; v_call: TRBV7-2; clone_size: -; cdr3_aa: CASSLGRSQGAYEQYF
j_call: TRBJ2-3; v_call: TRBV6-5; clone_size: -; cdr3_aa: CASSYGPSATDTQYF
j_call: TRBJ1-5; v_call: TRBV30; clone_size: -; cdr3_aa: CAYSTGGLNQPQHF
j_call: TRBJ1-2; v_call: TRBV6-6; clone_size: once; cdr3_aa: CASSYAGYGYTF
j_call: TRBJ2-7; v_call: TRBV25-1; clone_size: -; cdr3_aa: CASRGTDLRQYF
j_call: TRBJ1-2; v_call: TRBV28; clone_size: -; cdr3_aa: CASRFMYGYTF
j_call: TRBJ2-7; v_call: TRBV5-6; clone_size: -; cdr3_aa: CASGRDRVDFEQYF
j_call: TRBJ2-5; v_call: TRBV6-5; clone_size: -; cdr3_aa: CASSPRTGDGETQYF